This T cell receptor beta chain was captured by sequencing in a study of cytomegalovirus exposure and HLA in healthy donors. The table came from immunoSEQ multiplex PCR; TCRdb's copy has only in-frame clones and leaves some out. The table shows 150,000 to 200,000 clones, with 84% occurring only once. The sample was PBMCs. This TCR was recovered from a man aged 18-30 years in good health and CMV-seropositive.

The CDR3 nucleotides are TGTGCCAGCAGTTTACCCGGACAGGTCTACGGCTACACCTTC. Its protein is CASSLPGQVYGYTF. The rearrangement uses TRBV28 and TRBJ1-2; TRBD1 matches at 7 bases. The CDR3 runs 14 residues. The junction had 8 bases not matched to a gene; V was cut back by 2 bases and J by 8 bases. Germline V lookup: CDR1 MDHEN, CDR2 SYDVKM.